The 10 T cell receptor beta chains below were found in one sample sequenced in a study of blood T cell repertoires in COVID-19. Produced via immunoSEQ multiplex PCR; TCRdb's table is partial and in-frame only. The table records just over 80,000 clones, 65% to 90% of them present only once. The sequencing sample was made of peripheral blood. Receptor source: an elderly man with acute or convalescent COVID-19.

The rearrangement uses TRBV5-1 and TRBJ2-1; tentatively, D is TRBD2 (5 bases). The CDR3 runs 15 residues. Germline assignment: CDR1 SGHRS and CDR2 YFSETQ. The V end was cut by 0 bases, the J end by 4 bases, with 11 bases between. CDR3 loop: CASSLAGEWYNEQFF. In DNA form, the CDR3 reads TGCGCCAGCAGCTTGGCTGGGGAGTGGTACAATGAGCAGTTCTTC. The full variable domain, in which reference TRBV5-1 and TRBJ2-1 provide the parts outside the CDR3, is KAGVTQTPRYLIKTRGQQVTLSCSPISGHRSVSWYQQTPGQGLQFLFEYFSETQRNKGNFPGRFSGRQFSNSRSEMNVSTLELGDSALYLCASSLAGEWYNEQFFGPGTRLTVL.

The chain uses TRBV18 and TRBJ2-7; 16 bases agree with TRBD2. This CDR3 is built from 16 residues. Per germline, CDR1 KGHSH and CDR2 LQKENI. V trimming: 1 base; J trimming: 6 bases; junction bases outside the gene matches: 3. The CDR3 spells CASSPQGLAGGPEQYF. DNA of the CDR3: TGTGCCAGCTCACCACAGGGACTAGCGGGAGGGCCCGAGCAGTACTTC.

The chain recombines TRBV28 with TRBJ1-3, with TRBD1 matching over 8 bases. This CDR3 has 18 residues. Unmatched junction bases numbered 15, after V lost 5 bases and J lost 3 bases. Per the germline V gene, CDR1 is MDHEN and CDR2 is SYDVKM. The CDR3 sequence: CASSLPGQVIWGGNTIYF. The CDR3 region has the DNA TGTGCCAGCAGTCTCCCGGGACAGGTGATTTGGGGTGGAAACACCATATATTTT.

The chain links TRBV7-3 to TRBJ2-3; perhaps TRBD2 as D (6 bases). V was shortened by 5 bases and J by 2 bases, with 17 bases between the two germline ends. Germline V gives CDR1 SGHTA, CDR2 FQGTGA. The CDR3 length is 16 residues. CDR3 region: CASSASPGLNTDTQYF. The CDR3 DNA is TGTGCCAGCAGCGCGTCTCCGGGACTGAACACAGATACGCAGTATTTT.

V and J are TRBV7-2 and TRBJ1-2; D perhaps matches TRBD1 (5 bases). Germline V gives CDR1 SGHTA, CDR2 FQGNSA. CDR3 length: 13 residues. The V end lost 2 bases, the J end lost 4 bases, and 8 bases lay between the germline ends. The CDR3 coding sequence is TGTGCCAGCAGCTTACAAGGGGCCTATGGCTACACCTTC. Translation: CASSLQGAYGYTF.

This chain uses TRBV7-6 with TRBJ1-4; maybe TRBD1 (5 bases). This CDR3 region has 15 residues. Germline loops: CDR1 SGHVS, CDR2 FNYEAQ. V lost 2 bases and J 6 bases, leaving 13 bases between the germline ends. This CDR3 reads CASSLRGFQDEKLFF. The CDR3, as DNA: TGTGCCAGCAGCTTACGGGGGTTCCAGGATGAAAAACTGTTTTTT.

The rearrangement uses TRBV5-8 and TRBJ1-6; the match to TRBD1 covers 9 bases. CDR3 length: 15 residues. J gave up 10 bases and V 4 bases, and 9 bases lay outside the gene matches. Germline CDR1 SGHTS, CDR2 YDEGEE. The CDR3 DNA is TGTGCCAGCAGCGCGGCCGGGACAGGGTTGTCACCCCTCCACTTT. This sequence encodes CASSAAGTGLSPLHF.

V is TRBV7-2 and J is TRBJ2-5; TRBD2 aligns across 7 bases. CDR1 and CDR2 (germline): SGHTA, FQGNSA. The V and J ends lost 3 bases and 4 bases, in that order; junction bases with no gene match: 8. The CDR3 runs to 15 residues. CDR3 amino acids: CASSFSSGPGETQYF. DNA for the CDR3: TGTGCCAGCAGCTTTTCTAGCGGACCCGGAGAGACCCAGTACTTC.

With regard to this clone: The junction differs from germline at one of its ends, possibly a read error. This chain connects TRBV19 to TRBJ2-1; D is ambiguous. Germline V gives CDR1 LNHDA, CDR2 SQIVND (reference sequence). The CDR3 extends over 15 amino acids. The CDR3 DNA sequence: TGTGCCAGTAGTGTAGAACGCTACTCCTACAATGAGCAGTTCTTC. It translates to CASSVERYSYNEQFF.

The rearrangement links TRBV6-2 or TRBV6-3 to TRBJ1-5, with D uncertain. This CDR3 is 12 amino acids long. The V end was cut by 0 bases, the J end by 9 bases, with 6 bases between. Germline lookup yields CDR1 MNHEY and CDR2 SVGEGT. Written as DNA, the CDR3 is TGTGCCAGCAGTTACTCGCGCACGCCCCAGCATTTT. This codes for CASSYSRTPQHF.